The subject of this entry is one T cell receptor beta chain. Its binding antigen is unknown. No base quality information exists; no much larger clone differs at one position. The cohort consisted of 670 or so healthy bone marrow donors. Cohort members were all nominally healthy when sampled, although unrecorded immune exposures were likely present. The donor tested CMV seronegative, placing the donor among the 350 or so seronegative members of the cohort. Every donor gave a peripheral blood sample, and the peripheral blood mononuclear cells from that sample were used for TCR beta sequencing. Genomic DNA was extracted from the blood cell samples with the Qiagen DNeasy Blood Extraction Kit. This record comes from a study of cytomegalovirus exposure and HLA in healthy donors (dated by TCRdb to about 2017). The study in broad terms: According to an earlier analysis of a few hundred of the donors, 200 million or so T cells yielded 90 million to 130 million unique TCR beta sequences and about 300 Gb of sequence data. Roughly 300 gigabases of sequencing data and tens of millions of unique TCR sequences were included in an early release covering several hundred HLA-typed donors. Of the approximately 400 genotyped donors, approximately 80% fell in the genetic ancestry cluster associated with self-reported Caucasian donors. The study was designed to test whether signatures of past pathogen exposure could be identified by cataloging public T cell receptors. The T cell repertoires of several hundred subjects were profiled by immunosequencing and related to cytomegalovirus serostatus. Besides the first cohort of some 670 subjects, a separate validation cohort made up of over 100 different subjects was used. To predict cytomegalovirus infection status, the study brought together high-throughput TCR immunosequencing, statistical association of individual TCRs with disease status, and machine learning. To study patterns of TCR occurrence, a later analysis re-analyzed previously published TCR beta repertoires from 500 to 850 donors and added high-resolution HLA genotyping. The later analysis used no new phenotypic data to find candidate immune exposures, relying instead on TCR beta sequences and their occurrence across donors. An earlier analysis of 500 to 650 of the donors applied high-throughput TCR beta sequencing to assess whether each TCR beta V gene segment acted as functional or pseudogenic. Donor age, sex, ethnicity and CMV serostatus were compiled together with the repertoire data. A later genetic analysis used genome-wide SNP genotypes for about three fifths of the roughly 700 donors, treating that subset as a discovery cohort. Every repertoire in the discovery cohort had been generated on one and the same sequencing platform. Both class I and class II loci were covered by HLA typing, at four-digit resolution. The number of typed donors differed by locus: about 620-630 for A, B, C, DRB1 and DQB1; some 540 for DQA1; 606 for DPA1; and 400 to 480 for DPB1. A few DR-DQ haplotypes were handled as single units for association and clustering because linkage in the cohort was strong. Among 350 to 400 genotyped donors of the cohort, an average of approximately 230,000 unique TCR beta nucleotide sequences were sequenced per donor, 15% to 20% of them non-productive. The paper as a whole reports these results and caveats: A group of highly shared sequence variants was considered likely to be a technical artifact of the sequencing pipeline. A later analysis found that most CMV-associated TCR beta chains appeared HLA-restricted, with HLA associations seemingly driven largely by CMV exposure. Assigning TCR associations to individual alleles was difficult when HLA alleles, especially DR and DQ, strongly co-occurred. An association between a missense DCLRE1C variant and V-gene and J-gene trimming of TCR beta chains was found in a later genetic analysis and replicated in an independent cohort. The study gave a list of more than 150 TCR beta chains associated with cytomegalovirus. In a later analysis, TCR association rates were found to vary across HLA loci, with the most associated TCRs seen for DRB1 alleles and the fewest for HLA-C alleles. Because the 87-base-pair reads could not distinguish some IMGT-functional V segments, including TRBV6-2 and TRBV6-3, those segments were excluded. In a later analysis, HLA-associated TCR beta chains were found to be more clonally expanded and to have lower generation probabilities than equally common non-associated chains. The earlier analysis of approximately 590 of the donors excluded 15 to 20 rarely observed V segments, including chromosome 9 orphons, because counts were too low. In a later genetic analysis, fewer N-insertions in productive TCRs were reported among donors in an Asian-associated ancestry cluster than the roughly 700-donor mean. According to the authors, the approach could potentially be generalized to other disease states and immunological phenotypes. In this cohort, only TCR beta chains were sequenced, and detectable features were limited by the absence of alpha or paired-chain data. Correlated functional status among segregating V segments might be attributable to linkage disequilibrium, but an unknown experimental factor could not be ruled out. Several of the top co-occurrence clusters appeared to be linked to parvovirus B19, influenza, CMV and Epstein-Barr virus, according to a later analysis. A further reported finding was that TCR beta sequences accurately predicted the HLA-A and HLA-B alleles for most subjects in the first cohort. CMV serostatus was the only immune exposure information available for the cohort. An earlier analysis of roughly 570 of the donors showed that most TCR beta V segments appeared in productive rearrangements either about 87% or about 30% of the time, which broadly matched IMGT annotations. Sequencing depth was assumed to be roughly uniform across donors in the presence/absence analyses, though that assumption may not hold. HLA typing was unavailable for some donors at each locus, so association tests used only the typed subset. At a false discovery rate of 0.05, a later analysis linked approximately 18,000 TCR beta sequences to specific HLA alleles. In both the original and validation cohorts, the classifier was reported to diagnose cytomegalovirus status with high specificity and sensitivity. Three of the identified cytomegalovirus-associated TCR beta chains were confirmed in vitro to be specific for cytomegalovirus antigens. Across donors, most TCR sequences were observed very rarely, whereas some public TCRs were present in many individuals.

A distance of 9 bases separates the germline ends of V and J, which lose 2 bases and 1 base respectively. The germline V gene gives CDR1 as SGDLS and CDR2 as YYNGEE. From the cysteine up to the phenylalanine, the CDR3 has a length of 14 residues. Left in the record is the CDR3 DNA by itself, 42 bases read in frame from the first base. The method was the immunoSEQ multiplex PCR assay. A mixture of 60 forward primers for TCR Vbeta segments and 13 reverse primers for TCR Jbeta segments was used in the multiplex PCR. The CDR3 region of rearranged TCR beta genes was amplified from genomic DNA by a multiplex PCR assay. The amplified TCR beta libraries were sequenced on the Illumina HiSeq System as 87-base-pair reads. From the authors' description of their analysis: A later analysis tallied tens of millions of unique TCR beta chains across the 666 repertoires, and about 10 million of those chains were shared by two or more donors. A nearest-neighbor algorithm error-corrected the raw reads and collapsed the reads into unique sequences, merging closely related sequences to remove PCR and sequencing errors. To assign V, D and J gene segments, CDR3 sequences were aligned to IMGT reference sequences. For a sequence to be retained, at least a six-nucleotide match to both a V gene segment and a J gene segment was required. Rearrangements were called productive when the CDR3 lacked stop codons and stayed in frame with V and J; all others were non-productive. CDR3 was defined according to IMGT convention as the region running from the second conserved V-encoded cysteine to the conserved J-encoded phenylalanine. In an earlier analysis of more than 550 of the donors, sequences lacking an unambiguous match to a single V gene segment were excluded. An earlier analysis of just under 600 of the donors called V segments functional above 56.7% productive rearrangements and segregating when the between-donor standard deviation exceeded 5%. To diagnose cytomegalovirus status from the catalog of TCR beta chain sequences, a statistical classification framework was built. In a later analysis, TCR nucleotide sequences were compared against IMGT/GENE-DB human TR gene sequences so that V and J genes could be assigned. In a later analysis, CDR3 sequences and most-parsimonious VDJ recombination scenarios were assigned using the TCRdist pipeline. A later analysis defined each TCR beta chain by its CDR3 amino acid sequence plus V-gene family, and excluded reads lacking a unique V-gene family. To address suspected cross-contamination and a sequencing artifact, a later analysis removed some 620 highly shared, low-generation-probability nucleotide sequences. In a later analysis, a clonal expansion index was calculated for each public chain from normalized within-repertoire ranks of inferred template counts. In a later analysis, generation probabilities were computed with a VDJ recombination model fitted to out-of-frame rearrangements, and the resulting probabilities were checked against IGoR. Hypergeometric tests were used in a later analysis to score TCR-TCR, TCR-HLA and TCR-CMV co-occurrence, with a repertoire-size bias correction applied to the TCR pairs. In a later analysis, false discovery rates were estimated by permuting HLA or CMV assignments 20 times. In a later analysis, co-occurring TCRs were grouped using DBSCAN, and TCRdist sequence similarity was added for clustering within HLA-allele-positive subsets. Repertoires with fewer than 30,000 or more than 120,000 public chains, plus five repertoires with anomalous nucleotide sharing, were excluded from co-occurrence clustering. TCRdb re-hosts the immuneACCESS table, in-frame sequences only. Its copies lack some clones; in the studies checked, an unresolved V gene accounts for under half of them, and the cause for the rest is not known. V, J and clone size were drawn from that table, and D and trimming were deduced from the DNA. This sample holds around 130,000 clones; around 77% were observed only once. The ten top clones hold around 1.2% of the sample.

The TCR comes from a middle-aged man in good health and CMV-seronegative. The V and J segments used are TRBV9 and TRBJ1-1; TRBD1 could be the D gene, as 6 bases match. The specimen was PBMCs. The CDR3 corresponds to CASSVSGQNTEAFF. The nucleotides read TGTGCCAGCAGCGTTTCGGGACAGAACACTGAAGCTTTCTTT. Full variable domain (CDR3 extended with the reference TRBV9 and TRBJ1-1 proteins): DSGVTQTPKHLITATGQRVTLRCSPRSGDLSVYWYQQSLDQGLQFLIQYYNGEERAKGNILERFSAQQFPDLHSELNLSSLELGDSALYFCASSVSGQNTEAFFGQGTRLTVV.